This section outlines one T cell receptor beta chain sequence together with its context. What it binds is not known. CD45RO-negative CD8 cells positively selected for CCR7 made up the naive population, which excluded terminally differentiated effector memory CD45RA+ cells. These data originate in a study of shared clonotypes between healthy human individuals. Study findings and constraints: Unshared clonotypes carried lower generation probabilities than those common to all four donors. A generally larger estimated richness was seen in naive subsets than in memory subsets.

J was trimmed by 4 bases and V by 8 bases; bases with no gene match: 7. CDR1 is SNHLY, CDR2 FYNNEI, per germline. This CDR3 is built from 13 residues. Only in-frame clones appear in the TCRdb table, and some are missing; sequencing was by immunoSEQ multiplex PCR. Among approximately 2,200,000 clones listed, about 93% were seen once. The sequence was obtained from a man aged 18 to 30 in good health. Some clones in this sample may be carry-over from other donors' samples. This rearrangement joins TRBV2 to TRBJ2-5; 7 bases align to TRBD1. The sequencing input was naive CD8+ T cells from PBMCs. The CDR3 nucleotides read TGTGCCAGCCAATTCCCAGGGGGAGAGACCCAGTACTTC. Translation gives CASQFPGGETQYF.